The next 8 T cell receptor beta chains were all read from a single sample in a study of blood T cell repertoires in COVID-19. TCRdb's table, derived via immunoSEQ multiplex PCR, lists solely in-frame clones and lacks some. Among around 320,000 clones listed, approximately 90% were seen once. The sequencing input was peripheral blood. These receptors all come from a man between 18 and 29 years old with active or convalescent COVID-19.

The CDR3 loop reads CASSLTGTPNYGYTF. CDR3 bases: TGTGCCAGCAGTTTAACCGGGACACCTAACTATGGCTACACCTTC. The rearrangement joins TRBV6-5 to TRBJ1-2; D perhaps matches TRBD1 (6 bases). The CDR3 covers 15 residues. V was cut by 4 bases and J by 0 bases, with 12 bases left in between. Per the germline V gene, CDR1 is MNHEY and CDR2 is SVGAGI.

This clone was observed a few times. The rearrangement links TRBV19 to TRBJ1-1; 8 bases are a match to TRBD1. The CDR3 length is 17 residues. V was clipped by 5 bases and J by 0 bases; unmatched bases: 11. The germline CDR1 and CDR2 sequences are LNHDA and SQIVND (reference sequence). The CDR3 here is CASSSGYQGALNTEAFF. The CDR3 DNA sequence: TGTGCCAGTAGTTCAGGTTACCAGGGGGCCTTGAACACTGAAGCTTTCTTT. The full variable domain, its missing parts supplied by reference TRBV19 and TRBJ1-1, is DGGITQSPKYLFRKEGQNVTLSCEQNLNHDAMYWYRQDPGQGLRLIYYSQIVNDFQKGDIAEGYSVSREKKESFPLTVTSAQKNPTAFYLCASSSGYQGALNTEAFFGQGTRLTVV.

The chain uses TRBV7-6 and TRBJ2-7; TRBD1 matches 9 bases. Germline V gives CDR1 SGHVS, CDR2 FNYEAQ. Losses at the gene ends were 4 bases for V and 2 bases for J; bases not matched to a gene: 6. The CDR3 runs to 15 residues. Here the CDR3 DNA reads TGTGCCAGCAGCTCAGGACAGGGGCCCGCCTACGAGCAGTACTTC. This gives the protein CASSSGQGPAYEQYF. The complete variable domain, with remaining parts taken from reference TRBV7-6 and TRBJ2-7, reads GAGVSQSPRYKVTKRGQDVALRCDPISGHVSLYWYRQALGQGPEFLTYFNYEAQQDKSGLPNDRFSAERPEGSISTLTIQRTEQRDSAMYRCASSSGQGPAYEQYFGPGTRLTVT.

The table lists this clone with a count of one. This sequence joins TRBV6-2 or TRBV6-3 and TRBJ2-1, with D unresolved. V was trimmed by 6 bases and J by 0 bases, leaving 9 bases between them. Looked up from germline, CDR1 is MNHEY and CDR2 is SVGEGT. CDR3 length: 14 amino acids. The CDR3 DNA reads TGTGCCAGCAGCCTTACCAGCTCCTACAATGAGCAGTTCTTC. It encodes CASSLTSSYNEQFF.

The chain employs TRBV6-6 and TRBJ2-7; perhaps TRBD1 as D (5 bases). CDR3 size: 12 residues. V lost 6 bases to trimming and J lost 5 bases, with 11 bases between them. Germline CDR1 is MNHNY and CDR2 is SVGAGI (reference sequence). The CDR3 protein is CASRDDSHEQYF. The CDR3 nucleotides read TGTGCCAGCAGGGATGACAGCCACGAGCAGTACTTC.

This clone was seen only a few times. This chain connects TRBV14 to TRBJ1-6; tentative D call: TRBD1 (6 bases). The germline V and J ends were trimmed by 8 bases and 14 bases, with 22 bases remaining between them. The CDR3 covers 14 residues. Germline CDR1 reads SGHDN; CDR2 reads FVKESK. CDR3 sequence (DNA): TGTGCCAGCCCAAAGGTTGCCCGAAGGGGGTCCCTCCACTTT. Encoded protein: CASPKVARRGSLHF.

The rearrangement links TRBV5-1 to TRBJ2-7; 9 bases match TRBD2. With 6 bases clipped from V and 5 bases from J, the junction kept 6 bases outside the gene matches. CDR1 is SGHRS and CDR2 is YFSETQ in the germline V gene. The CDR3 is 13 residues long. CDR3 region: CASTGTSRNEQYF. The CDR3 nucleotides are TGCGCCAGCACCGGGACTAGCCGTAACGAGCAGTACTTC.

The V call is TRBV6-5, the J call TRBJ2-7; the D is unclear. CDR1 MNHEY and CDR2 SVGAGI come from the germline V gene. Trimming pared 6 bases from V and 0 bases from J, leaving 12 bases between. This CDR3 comprises 14 residues. As DNA, the CDR3 is TGTGCCAGCAGATTTACAGTGAGCTCCTACGAGCAGTACTTC. Amino acids: CASRFTVSSYEQYF.